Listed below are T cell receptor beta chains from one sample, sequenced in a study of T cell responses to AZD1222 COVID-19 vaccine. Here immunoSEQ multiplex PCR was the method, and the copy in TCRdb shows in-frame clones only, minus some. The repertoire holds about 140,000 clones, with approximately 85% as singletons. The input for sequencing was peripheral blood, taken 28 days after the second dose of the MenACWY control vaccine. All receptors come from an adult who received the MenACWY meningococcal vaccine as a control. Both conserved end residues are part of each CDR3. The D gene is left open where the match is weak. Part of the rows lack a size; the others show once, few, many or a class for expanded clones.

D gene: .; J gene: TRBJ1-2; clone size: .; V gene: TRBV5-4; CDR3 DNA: TGTGCCAGCAGCTTGGACAGAAACTATGGCTACACCTTC; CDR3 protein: CASSLDRNYGYTF
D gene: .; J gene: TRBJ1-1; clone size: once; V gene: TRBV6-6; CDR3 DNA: TGTGCCAGCAGTTACCCCCTGGTCCAGAACACTGAAGCTTTCTTT; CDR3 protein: CASSYPLVQNTEAFF
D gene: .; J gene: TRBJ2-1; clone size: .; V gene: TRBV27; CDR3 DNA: TGTGCCAATAACCCCGGGACCAGGACCTACAATGAGCAGTTCTTC; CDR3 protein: CANNPGTRTYNEQFF
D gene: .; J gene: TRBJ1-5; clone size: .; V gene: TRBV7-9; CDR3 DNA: TGTGCCAGCAGCTTGCCCGGAGCGCCCCAGCATTTT; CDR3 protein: CASSLPGAPQHF
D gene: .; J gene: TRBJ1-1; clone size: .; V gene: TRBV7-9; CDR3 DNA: TGTGCCAGCAGCTTATTAGGAGGGCAGGCGAACACTGAAGCTTTCTTT; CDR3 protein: CASSLLGGQANTEAFF
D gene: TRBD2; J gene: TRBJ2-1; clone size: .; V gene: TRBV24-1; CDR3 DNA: TGTGCCACCAGTGACGAAGGGGGAGCGGGAGAATACAATGAGCAGTTCTTC; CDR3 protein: CATSDEGGAGEYNEQFF
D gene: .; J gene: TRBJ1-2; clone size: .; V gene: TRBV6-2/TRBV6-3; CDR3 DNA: TGTGCCAGCAGTGGACACGTTCCTGGCTACACCTTC; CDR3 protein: CASSGHVPGYTF
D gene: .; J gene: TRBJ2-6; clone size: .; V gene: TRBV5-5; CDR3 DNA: TGTGCCAGCAGCTTGGTAGGTAGGGGAGAATCTGGGGCCAACGTCCTGACTTTC; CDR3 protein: CASSLVGRGESGANVLTF
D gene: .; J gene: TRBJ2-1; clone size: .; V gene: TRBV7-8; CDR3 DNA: TGTGCCAGCAGACAGGGGGGGGAGGGCTCCTACAATGAGCAGTTCTTC; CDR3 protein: CASRQGGEGSYNEQFF
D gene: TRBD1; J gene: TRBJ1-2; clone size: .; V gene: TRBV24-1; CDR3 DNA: TGTGCCACCAGTGCCAGCGGGACAGGGGGCGCCGGCTATGGCTACACCTTC; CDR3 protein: CATSASGTGGAGYGYTF
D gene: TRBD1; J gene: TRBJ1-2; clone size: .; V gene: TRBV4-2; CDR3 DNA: TGTGCCAGCAGCCAAAGCTCGGGAGACAGGGGCAGGGGCTACACCTTC; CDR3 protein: CASSQSSGDRGRGYTF
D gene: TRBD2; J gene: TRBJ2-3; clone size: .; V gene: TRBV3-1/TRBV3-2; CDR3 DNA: TGTGCCAGCAGCCAAGCTAAACCCGCGGGAGGAGATACGCAGTATTTT; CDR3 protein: CASSQAKPAGGDTQYF
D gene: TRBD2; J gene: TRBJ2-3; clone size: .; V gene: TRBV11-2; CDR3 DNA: TGTGCCAGCAGCTCCGGGACTAGCGGGAGGTGGACAGATACGCAGTATTTT; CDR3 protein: CASSSGTSGRWTDTQYF
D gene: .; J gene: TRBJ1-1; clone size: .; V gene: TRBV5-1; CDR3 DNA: TGCGCCAGCACCCCATTCGGGGGCGCGGGAACTGAAGCTTTCTTT; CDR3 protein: CASTPFGGAGTEAFF
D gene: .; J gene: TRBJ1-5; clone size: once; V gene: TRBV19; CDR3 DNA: TGTGCCAGTACCGGCTTTTGGTCGGGACCGCTTATTTGGAGCAATCAGCCCCAGCATTTT; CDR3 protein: CASTGFWSGPLIWSNQPQHF
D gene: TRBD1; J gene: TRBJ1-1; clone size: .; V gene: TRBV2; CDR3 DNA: TGTGCCACTCGACAGGGGGCCTTCATTCGCCCTGAAGCTTTCTTT; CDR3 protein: CATRQGAFIRPEAFF
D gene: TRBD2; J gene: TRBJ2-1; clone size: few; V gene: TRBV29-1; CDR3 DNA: TGCAGCGTTGCTCTAGCGGGAGGGCAAGGTGAGCAGTTCTTC; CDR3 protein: CSVALAGGQGEQFF
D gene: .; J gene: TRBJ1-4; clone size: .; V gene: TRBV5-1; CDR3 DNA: TGCGCCAGCAGCCCGGGTTCGCAGACGGGTGAAAAACTGTTTTTT; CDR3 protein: CASSPGSQTGEKLFF
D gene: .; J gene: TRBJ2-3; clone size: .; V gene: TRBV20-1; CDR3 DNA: TGCAGTGCTCCGGTGTTTGATACGCAGTATTTT; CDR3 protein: CSAPVFDTQYF
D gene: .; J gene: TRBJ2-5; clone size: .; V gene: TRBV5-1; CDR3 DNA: TGCGCCAGCAGCCTCCTAGGAGGGGGGGAAGAGACCCAGTACTTC; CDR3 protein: CASSLLGGGEETQYF
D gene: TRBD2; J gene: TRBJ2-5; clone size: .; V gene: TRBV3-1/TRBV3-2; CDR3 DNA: TGTGCCAGCAGCCATAGTAGCGGGGGGGTGGAGACCCAGTACTTC; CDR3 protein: CASSHSSGGVETQYF
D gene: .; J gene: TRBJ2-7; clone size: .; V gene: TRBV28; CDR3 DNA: TGTGCCAGCAGTTTAGGGGGCGGATACGAGCAGTACTTC; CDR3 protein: CASSLGGGYEQYF
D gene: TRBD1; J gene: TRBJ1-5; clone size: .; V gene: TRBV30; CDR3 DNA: TGTGCCTGGGGTAACCCAGGGGGTCAGCCCCAGCATTTT; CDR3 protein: CAWGNPGGQPQHF
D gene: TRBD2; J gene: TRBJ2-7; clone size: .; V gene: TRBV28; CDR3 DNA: TGTGCCAGCAGTTTACCGGGACTAGCGGGCTCCTACGAGCAGTACTTC; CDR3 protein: CASSLPGLAGSYEQYF
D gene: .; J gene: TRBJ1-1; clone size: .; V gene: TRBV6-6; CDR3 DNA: TGTGCCAGCAGTTACTCCCCGAGCCAGAACACTGAAGCTTTCTTT; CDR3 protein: CASSYSPSQNTEAFF
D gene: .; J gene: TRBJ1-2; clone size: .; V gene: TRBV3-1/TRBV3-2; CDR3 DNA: TGTGCCAGCAGCACGATTGGAGGTTTTGACTATGGCTACACCTTC; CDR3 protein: CASSTIGGFDYGYTF
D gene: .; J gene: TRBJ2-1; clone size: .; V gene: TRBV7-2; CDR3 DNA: TGTGCCAGCAGCCCCGGAGGGGCTAGCCCGTTCTTC; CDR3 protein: CASSPGGASPFF
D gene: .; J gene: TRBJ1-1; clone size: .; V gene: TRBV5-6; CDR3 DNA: TGTGCCAGCAGCTTGCCCGGACTCCCGACTGAAGCTTTCTTT; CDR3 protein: CASSLPGLPTEAFF
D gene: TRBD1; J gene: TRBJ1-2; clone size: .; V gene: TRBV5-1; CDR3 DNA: TGCGCCAGCAGCTTCGAAACAGGGGTAGGCTATGGCTACACCTTC; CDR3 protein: CASSFETGVGYGYTF
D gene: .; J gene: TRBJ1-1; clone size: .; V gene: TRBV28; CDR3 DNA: TGTGCCAGCAGTTTAGGCGCAGGGTGGACTGAAGCTTTCTTT; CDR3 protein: CASSLGAGWTEAFF
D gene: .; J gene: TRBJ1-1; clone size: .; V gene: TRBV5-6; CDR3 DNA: TGTGCCAGCAGCTTGAGGCAGGGTAACACTGAAGCTTTCTTT; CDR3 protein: CASSLRQGNTEAFF
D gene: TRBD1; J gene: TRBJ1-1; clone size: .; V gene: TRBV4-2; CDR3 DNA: TGTGCCAGCAGCCAAGATGGAGACAGGGCTGAATCTGAAGCTTTCTTT; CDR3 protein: CASSQDGDRAESEAFF
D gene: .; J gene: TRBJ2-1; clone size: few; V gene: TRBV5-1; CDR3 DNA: TGCGCCAGCAGCTCCCTTGGAGGCAATGAGCAGTTCTTC; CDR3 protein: CASSSLGGNEQFF
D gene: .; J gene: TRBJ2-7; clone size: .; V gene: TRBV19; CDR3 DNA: TGTGCCAGTAGTATAGTAGGAACCCAACACTACGAGCAGTACTTC; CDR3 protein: CASSIVGTQHYEQYF
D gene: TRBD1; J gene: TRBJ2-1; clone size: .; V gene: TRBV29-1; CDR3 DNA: TGCAGCGTCGAAAGACAGGGAGTAGAGCAGTTCTTC; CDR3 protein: CSVERQGVEQFF
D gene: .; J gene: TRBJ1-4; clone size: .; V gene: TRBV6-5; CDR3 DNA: TGTGCCAGCAAGGGGGGGTACACTAATGAAAAACTGTTTTTT; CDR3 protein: CASKGGYTNEKLFF
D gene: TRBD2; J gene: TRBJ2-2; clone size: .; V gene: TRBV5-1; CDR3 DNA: TGCGCCAGTTTAGCGGGGTCCGGCTCTGACGGGGAGCTGTTTTTT; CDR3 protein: CASLAGSGSDGELFF